This passage covers 24 T cell receptor beta chains from one sample sequenced in a study of cytomegalovirus exposure and HLA in healthy donors. 60 Vbeta and 13 Jbeta primers were used in PCR. The protocol was immunoSEQ multiplex PCR, while the TCRdb copy is restricted to in-frame clones and leaves out a portion. This sample has 77,000 or so clones, with roughly 80% found just once. The sample comprised PBMCs. Source of these receptors: a woman in her forties in good health and CMV-seronegative.

This clone was seen a few times. The chain has TRBV19 and TRBJ2-2; 8 bases align to TRBD1. This CDR3 spans 15 amino acids. Germline V lookup: CDR1 LNHDA, CDR2 SQIVND (reference sequence). J lost 1 base, V lost 7 bases, and 5 bases had no gene match. CDR3 region: CASTIDRGNTGELFF. CDR3 nucleotide sequence: TGTGCCAGTACCATCGACAGGGGGAACACCGGGGAGCTGTTTTTT.

About this clone itself: An end of the junction differs from the germline gene, which may be a read error. V is TRBV7-9 and J is TRBJ2-4; 9 bases are a match to TRBD1. Germline values: CDR1 SEHNR, CDR2 FQNEAQ (reference sequence). This CDR3 region has 15 residues. Here the CDR3 DNA reads TGTCCCAGCAGCTTCGGGTCGACAGGGGGATACATTCAGTACTTC. Its protein is CPSSFGSTGGYIQYF.

The gene calls are TRBV6-1 and TRBJ1-4, with 8 bases fitting TRBD1. Germline CDR1 reads MNHNS; CDR2 reads SASEGT. The V gene end was trimmed by 6 bases and the J gene end by 8 bases; junction bases not matched to a gene: 5. The length of the CDR3 is 13 residues. The CDR3 protein is CASRDRAGEKLFF. CDR3 bases: TGTGCCAGCAGGGACAGGGCAGGCGAAAAACTGTTTTTT.

The rearrangement links TRBV9 to TRBJ1-2, with TRBD1 matching 7 bases. Trimming at V came to 5 bases and at J to 4 bases, leaving 8 bases not matched to a gene. Germline-derived CDR1 and CDR2 are SGDLS and YYNGEE. The CDR3 is made up of 14 amino acids. CDR3 in amino acids: CASSPHGDSYGYTF. The CDR3 DNA is TGTGCCAGCAGTCCACACGGGGACAGCTATGGCTACACCTTC.

The CDR3: CASSSLLAVQYNEQFF. The CDR3 DNA reads TGTGCCAGCAGTTCCCTACTAGCGGTACAGTACAATGAGCAGTTCTTC. The chain employs TRBV28 and TRBJ2-1, with 8 bases matching TRBD2. This CDR3 contains 16 residues. Per germline, CDR1 MDHEN and CDR2 SYDVKM. Trimming at V came to 4 bases and at J to 4 bases, leaving 9 bases not matched to a gene.

The chain carries TRBV19 and TRBJ2-3; 9 bases line up with TRBD2. CDR1 and CDR2 (germline): LNHDA, SQIVND (reference sequence). The CDR3 totals 18 residues. V trimming: 2 bases; J trimming: 3 bases; junction bases outside the gene matches: 12. The CDR3 here is CASSISSGGLKGTDTQYF. As DNA, the CDR3 is TGTGCCAGTAGTATAAGTAGCGGGGGCCTCAAGGGAACAGATACGCAGTATTTT.

This chain uses TRBV7-3 with TRBJ2-1; weak D call: TRBD2 (6 bases). The CDR3 length is 15 residues. CDR1 is SGHTA and CDR2 is FQGTGA in the germline V gene. Deletions cut 3 bases from V and 4 bases from J, with 13 bases between. The CDR3 sequence is CASSFGGSPYNEQFF. CDR3 nucleotide sequence: TGTGCCAGCAGCTTTGGGGGGTCACCTTACAATGAGCAGTTCTTC.

This clone was observed a handful of times. Within the sample, other DNA sequences also encode this same CDR3. This chain joins TRBV15 and TRBJ2-3, with TRBD2 matching 10 bases. Germline V lookup: CDR1 LNHNV, CDR2 YYDKDF (reference sequence). Trimming removed 0 bases from V and 4 bases from J; junction bases left unmatched: 4. CDR3 size: 16 residues. The DNA of the CDR3 is TGTGCCACCAGCAGAGATCTAGCGGGGGTGGCAGATACGCAGTATTTT. It encodes CATSRDLAGVADTQYF.

The rearrangement joins TRBV19 to TRBJ2-1; maybe TRBD1 (6 bases). The V end lost 8 bases, the J end lost 1 base, and 12 bases lay between the germline ends. Germline CDR1 LNHDA, CDR2 SQIVND (reference sequence). The CDR3 extends over 14 amino acids. The CDR3 loop is CASRPRGSYNEQFF. DNA of the CDR3: TGTGCCAGTCGGCCTAGGGGGTCCTACAATGAGCAGTTCTTC.

J is TRBJ2-2 and V is TRBV5-8, with 7 bases matching TRBD1. Trimming at V came to 4 bases and at J to 1 base, leaving 1 base not matched to a gene. The CDR3 runs 14 residues. Germline lookup yields CDR1 SGHTS and CDR2 YDEGEE. The CDR3 is CASSRTGNTGELFF. The CDR3 DNA sequence: TGTGCCAGCAGCCGGACAGGGAACACCGGGGAGCTGTTTTTT.

There are a few counts of this clone. CDR3 in amino acids: CASSYLPGTDNEQFF. In nucleotides, the CDR3 is TGTGCCAGCAGCTACCTCCCAGGGACAGACAATGAGCAGTTCTTC. The V call is TRBV7-3, the J call TRBJ2-1; 7 bases align to TRBD1. There are 15 residues in the CDR3. Unmatched junction bases numbered 8, after V lost 4 bases and J lost 5 bases. Germline CDR1 SGHTA, CDR2 FQGTGA.

This clone was seen a few times. This rearrangement joins TRBV15 to TRBJ2-1; 9 nucleotides align to TRBD2. Trimming cost V 3 bases and J 7 bases; bases outside gene matches: 7. CDR1 LNHNV and CDR2 YYDKDF come from the germline V gene (reference sequence). The CDR3 sequence is 15 residues long. The DNA for the CDR3 is TGTGCCACCAGCAGGGAGCGGGAGGCGGTTAATGAGCAGTTCTTC. Protein: CATSREREAVNEQFF. Combining the CDR3 with reference TRBV15 and TRBJ2-1 gives the whole variable domain DAMVIQNPRYQVTQFGKPVTLSCSQTLNHNVMYWYQQKSSQAPKLLFHYYDKDFNNEADTPDNFQSRRPNTSFCFLDIRSPGLGDTAMYLCATSREREAVNEQFFGPGTRLTVL.

J is TRBJ1-6 and V is TRBV30; 7 positions match TRBD1. CDR1 and CDR2 from the germline V gene are GTSNPN and SVGIG (reference sequence). There are 16 residues in the CDR3. V dropped 3 bases and J dropped 0; count of bases not matched to a gene: 5. CDR3 coding DNA: TGTGCCTGGAGGGGACAGTCCTACTCCTATAATTCACCCCTCCACTTT. Its protein is CAWRGQSYSYNSPLHF.

This clone came up once. The chain has TRBV30 and TRBJ2-1; tentatively, D is TRBD2 (5 bases). V was clipped by 4 bases and J by 2 bases, with 9 bases between them. The CDR3 sequence is 13 residues long. The germline V gene has CDR1 GTSNPN and CDR2 SVGIG (reference sequence). The CDR3 sequence is CAWNPGAYNEQFF. The CDR3 DNA reads as TGTGCCTGGAACCCCGGGGCCTACAATGAGCAGTTCTTC.

The chain is built from TRBV12-5 and TRBJ2-1, with 12 bases identical to TRBD2. Germline trimming cut 6 bases from V and 3 bases from J; bases unmatched to any gene: 6. The CDR3 covers 16 residues. Germline CDR1 LGHNT, CDR2 FRNRAP. The DNA for the CDR3 is TGTGCTAGTGGGCCTAGCGGGAGGGCGGTCTACAATGAGCAGTTCTTC. This translates into CASGPSGRAVYNEQFF.

V gene TRBV2 combines with J gene TRBJ1-1, with D unclear. Trimming stripped 7 bases from V and 9 bases from J, with 18 bases between. This CDR3 region has 13 residues. Germline V CDR1 and CDR2: SNHLY, FYNNEI. The DNA of the CDR3 is TGTGCCAGCAATCAACGGGAGATGAACCAAGCTTTCTTT. As protein: CASNQREMNQAFF.

This clone was seen repeatedly, ten times or more. The rearrangement joins TRBV7-8 to TRBJ1-5, with D possibly TRBD1 on 5 matching bases. Germline CDR1 is SGHVS and CDR2 is FQNEAQ. V lost 5 bases and J 3 bases, leaving 14 bases between the germline ends. The CDR3 is 15 amino acids. The CDR3 loop is CASSAGGGPNQPQHF. Here the CDR3 DNA reads TGTGCCAGCAGCGCGGGCGGGGGTCCCAATCAGCCCCAGCATTTT. The full variable domain, completed using reference TRBV7-8 and TRBJ1-5, is GAGVSQSPRYKVAKRGQDVALRCDPISGHVSLFWYQQALGQGPEFLTYFQNEAQLDKSGLPSDRFFAERPEGSVSTLKIQRTQQEDSAVYLCASSAGGGPNQPQHFGDGTRLSIL.

This clone was observed a handful of times. V is TRBV6-5 and J is TRBJ1-1, with D unresolved. This CDR3 has 13 residues. Germline CDR1 and CDR2: MNHEY and SVGAGI. V was clipped by 7 bases and J by 1 base, with 10 bases between them. The CDR3 DNA is TGTGCCAGCACCCCGGGAGGGAACACTGAAGCTTTCTTT. Its translation is CASTPGGNTEAFF.

CDR3 region: CSATPGNTEAFF. For the CDR3, the DNA is TGCAGCGCGACGCCGGGGAACACTGAAGCTTTCTTT. This rearrangement joins TRBV29-1 to TRBJ1-1; D gene ambiguous. The CDR3 consists of 12 residues. Per the germline V gene, CDR1 is SQVTM and CDR2 is ANQGSEA. Trimming left V 7 bases short and J 1 base short, with 10 bases between.

V gene TRBV5-4 combines with J gene TRBJ2-1, with TRBD1 identical over 8 bases. Germline values: CDR1 SGHNT, CDR2 YYREEE (reference sequence). The CDR3 loop spans 14 amino acids. With 2 bases clipped from V and 8 bases from J, the junction kept 6 bases outside the gene matches. The CDR3 protein is CASSLRQGYDEQFF. CDR3 sequence (DNA): TGTGCCAGCAGCTTACGACAGGGGTACGATGAGCAGTTCTTC.

V usage is TRBV18 and J usage is TRBJ1-1; unclear D gene. The CDR3 extends over 13 amino acids. Trimming shortened V by 3 bases and J by 3 bases, and 8 bases separated the two germline ends. Germline CDR1 and CDR2: KGHSH and LQKENI. The DNA for the CDR3 is TGTGCCAGCTCACCTACAGTAGACACTGAAGCTTTCTTT. Encoded protein: CASSPTVDTEAFF.

The gene calls are TRBV7-8 and TRBJ2-2; D may be TRBD2 (6 bases). CDR1 and CDR2 (germline): SGHVS, FQNEAQ. The CDR3 length is 18 residues. V lost 0 bases and J lost 6, with 20 bases in between. The CDR3 DNA is TGTGCCAGCAGCTTAGCGTATTCAGCGGGTGATGGGGCCGGGGAGCTGTTTTTT. Amino acids: CASSLAYSAGDGAGELFF.

The chain has TRBV4-3 and TRBJ1-1; weak D call: TRBD1 (5 bases). V was shortened by 1 base and J by 6 bases, with 12 bases between the two germline ends. The CDR3 is 14 residues long. Per the germline V gene, CDR1 is LGHNA and CDR2 is YSLEER. The CDR3 protein is CASSQVRGESEAFF. The DNA of the CDR3 is TGCGCCAGCAGCCAAGTCCGGGGGGAGTCTGAAGCTTTCTTT.

This clone was counted once. The V call is TRBV28, the J call TRBJ2-1, with TRBD2 matching 10 bases. Germline CDR1 is MDHEN and CDR2 is SYDVKM. Losses at the gene ends were 2 bases for V and 7 bases for J; bases not matched to a gene: 5. The CDR3 consists of 15 residues. The chain's CDR3 is CASSLGGSGRNEQFF. CDR3 DNA: TGTGCCAGCAGTTTAGGGGGTAGCGGGAGGAATGAGCAGTTCTTC.